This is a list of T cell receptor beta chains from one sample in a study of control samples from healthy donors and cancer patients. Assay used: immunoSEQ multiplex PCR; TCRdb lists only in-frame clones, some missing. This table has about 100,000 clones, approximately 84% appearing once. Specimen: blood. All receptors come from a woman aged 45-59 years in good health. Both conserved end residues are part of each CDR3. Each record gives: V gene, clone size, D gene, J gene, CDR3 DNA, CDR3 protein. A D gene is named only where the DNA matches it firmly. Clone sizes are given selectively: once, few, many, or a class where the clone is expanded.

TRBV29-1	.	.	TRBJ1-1	TGCAGCGTTGAAGATGTGGGGGAGGGTGGAACTGAAGCTTTCTTT	CSVEDVGEGGTEAFF
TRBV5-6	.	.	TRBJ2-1	TGTGCCAGCAGCGATTATGTCGGGGGTTTTAGGAATGAGCAGTTCTTC	CASSDYVGGFRNEQFF
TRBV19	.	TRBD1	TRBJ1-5	TGTGCCAGTTCGACAGGGGAGGACCGTCAGCCCCAGCATTTT	CASSTGEDRQPQHF
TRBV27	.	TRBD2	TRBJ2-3	TGTGCCAGCAGTTTGGCATCGAGGACTAGCGGGGATACGCAGTATTTT	CASSLASRTSGDTQYF
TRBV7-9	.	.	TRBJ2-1	TGTGCCAGCAGTGATTTGGCCAATGAGCAGTTCTTC	CASSDLANEQFF
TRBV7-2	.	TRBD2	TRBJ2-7	TGTGCCAGCAGCGTAGAGCGGGGTCTTTACGAGCAGTACTTC	CASSVERGLYEQYF
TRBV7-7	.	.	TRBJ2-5	TGTGCCAGCAGCTCCGACTACACCATGGAGACCCAGTACTTC	CASSSDYTMETQYF
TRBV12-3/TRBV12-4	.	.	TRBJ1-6	TGTGCCAGCAGTTTCGGCAGGGCTTCACCCCTCCACTTT	CASSFGRASPLHF
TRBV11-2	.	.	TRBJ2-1	TGTGCCAGCAGCTTACTAGAGGACTACAATGAGCAGTTCTTC	CASSLLEDYNEQFF
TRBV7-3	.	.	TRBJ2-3	TGTGCCAGCAGCTCTCGAAACTCAGATACGCAGTATTTT	CASSSRNSDTQYF
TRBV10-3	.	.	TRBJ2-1	TGTGCCATCAGTGTAGGGAATGAGCAGTTCTTC	CAISVGNEQFF
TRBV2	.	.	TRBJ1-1	TGTGCCAGCAAAGCGAACACTGAAGCTTTCTTT	CASKANTEAFF
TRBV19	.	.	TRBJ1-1	TGTGCCAGTATTAGAATAAGGGGGTTTGAGCGCACTGAAGCTTTCTTT	CASIRIRGFERTEAFF
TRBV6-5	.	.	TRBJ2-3	TGTGCCAGCAGGGTGACAGGCCTAGATACGCAGTATTTT	CASRVTGLDTQYF
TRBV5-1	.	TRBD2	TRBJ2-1	TGCGCCAGCAGCTTGCTAGCTAGCGGGACCGGAGATGAGCAGTTCTTC	CASSLLASGTGDEQFF
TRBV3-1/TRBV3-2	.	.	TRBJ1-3	TGTGCCAGCAGCCCTCGGAGGAACACCATATATTTT	CASSPRRNTIYF
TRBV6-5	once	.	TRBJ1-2	TGTGCCAGCCACCCTTACTTGGCGTACTATGGCTACACCTTC	CASHPYLAYYGYTF
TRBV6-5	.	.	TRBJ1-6	TGTGCCACCGGATCCGAAGGAGTTCATTCACCCCTCCACTTT	CATGSEGVHSPLHF
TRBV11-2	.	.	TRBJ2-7	TGTGCCAGCAGCCCCCTCGGAATGGAGCAGTACTTC	CASSPLGMEQYF
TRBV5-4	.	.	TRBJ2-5	TGTGCCAGCAGCTTGGCGTGGCTAGCGCAAATAGAGACCCAGTACTTC	CASSLAWLAQIETQYF
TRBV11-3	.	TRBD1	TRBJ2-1	TGTGCCAGCAGCCCCCGGGACAGCAATGAGCAGTTCTTC	CASSPRDSNEQFF
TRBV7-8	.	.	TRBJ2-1	TGTGCCACCACCTACGGGGGCCGTACCTACAATGAGCAGTTCTTC	CATTYGGRTYNEQFF
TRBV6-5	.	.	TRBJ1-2	TGTGCCAGCAAGACCCCGGCGGGGCGGAACTATGGCTACACCTTC	CASKTPAGRNYGYTF
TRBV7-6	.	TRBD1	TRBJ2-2	TGTGCCAGCAGCTTAACAGGGGCCGTTTCCCCCGGGGAGCTGTTTTTT	CASSLTGAVSPGELFF
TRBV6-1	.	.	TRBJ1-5	TGTGCCAGCAGTGAACCGACAGTTAGCAATCAGCCCCAGCATTTT	CASSEPTVSNQPQHF
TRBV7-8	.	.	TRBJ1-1	TGTGCCAGCAGCTTAGTGGGCGGGGACACTGAAGCTTTCTTT	CASSLVGGDTEAFF
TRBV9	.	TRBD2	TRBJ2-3	TGTGCCAGCAATCGGGGGGGCACAGATACGCAGTATTTT	CASNRGGTDTQYF
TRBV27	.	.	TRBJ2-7	TGTGCCAGCAGTTTATCTCCGGGTTCCGAGCAGTACTTC	CASSLSPGSEQYF
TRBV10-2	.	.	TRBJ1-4	TGCGCCAGCAGGGACACCCTTTTAGAAAAACTGTTTTTT	CASRDTLLEKLFF
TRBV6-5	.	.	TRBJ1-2	TGTGCCAGCAGTTACTCGAGGGCGTATCTTAACTATGGCTACACCTTC	CASSYSRAYLNYGYTF
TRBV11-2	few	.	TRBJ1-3	TGTGCCAGCAGCTTGCCGGCCCCCACCATATATTTT	CASSLPAPTIYF
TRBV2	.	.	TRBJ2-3	TGTGCTAGGGGGGGAGGGTTACGGACAGATACGCAGTATTTT	CARGGGLRTDTQYF
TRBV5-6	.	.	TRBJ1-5	TGTGCCAGCAGCTTCCAGTATAGCAATCAGCCCCAGCATTTT	CASSFQYSNQPQHF
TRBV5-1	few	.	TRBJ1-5	TGCGCCAGCAGCTTGGGGTCCGGGGTTGGTGGCAATCAGCCCCAGCATTTT	CASSLGSGVGGNQPQHF
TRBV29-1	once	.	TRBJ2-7	TGCAGCGTTGGCCCCGGACAGCCCTACGAGCAGTACTTC	CSVGPGQPYEQYF
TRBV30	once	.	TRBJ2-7	TGTGCCTGGAGTGTAGGGAGCTACGAGCAGTACTTC	CAWSVGSYEQYF
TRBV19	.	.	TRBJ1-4	TGTGCCAGTAGTATGAGTTCCCTGGGCAGGGACGGTGAAAAACTGTTTTTT	CASSMSSLGRDGEKLFF
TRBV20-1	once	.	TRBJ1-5	TGCAGTGCTAGGCCAGACGGGGCCCAGCATTTT	CSARPDGAQHF
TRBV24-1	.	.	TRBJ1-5	TGTGCCACCAGGGAGGGGGGTGCGAGCAATCAGCCCCAGCATTTT	CATREGGASNQPQHF
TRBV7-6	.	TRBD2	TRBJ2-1	TGTGCCAGCAGCATCGGGCGGGAGCGCTACAATGAGCAGTTCTTC	CASSIGRERYNEQFF
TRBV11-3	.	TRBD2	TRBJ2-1	TGTGCCAGCAGCTCCAGAGGGGGACTAGCGGGAGTTAGTGAGCAGTTCTTC	CASSSRGGLAGVSEQFF
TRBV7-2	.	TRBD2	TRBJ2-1	TGTGCCAGCACCTCTTCTGTGGGACTAGTGACCAATGAGCAGTTCTTC	CASTSSVGLVTNEQFF
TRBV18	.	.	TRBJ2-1	TGTGCCAGCTCAAACGTGGAGGGGAATGAGCAGTTCTTC	CASSNVEGNEQFF
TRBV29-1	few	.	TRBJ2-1	TGCAGCGTTGAATATTGGGAGTCTAACTACAATGAGCAGTTCTTC	CSVEYWESNYNEQFF
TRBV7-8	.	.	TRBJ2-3	TGTGCCAGCAGCTTTAGAAGCAGAAGCACAGATACGCAGTATTTT	CASSFRSRSTDTQYF
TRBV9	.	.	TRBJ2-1	TGTGCCAGCACCCGACCGGGAGACAATGAGCAGTTCTTC	CASTRPGDNEQFF
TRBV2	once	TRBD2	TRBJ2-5	TGTGCCAGCAGTGAAGAGACTAGCGGAGGAGGGGGCTCTGAAGAGACCCAGTACTTC	CASSEETSGGGGSEETQYF
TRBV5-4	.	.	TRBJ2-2	TGTGCCAGCAGCCCCGCCGGTGCGAACACCGGGGAGCTGTTTTTT	CASSPAGANTGELFF
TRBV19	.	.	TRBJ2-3	TGTGCCAGTCGGGGAAGGTATCCCACAGATACGCAGTATTTT	CASRGRYPTDTQYF
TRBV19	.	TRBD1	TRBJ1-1	TGTGCCAGTAGTCGGGGGACAGGGGATATGGACACTGAAGCTTTCTTT	CASSRGTGDMDTEAFF
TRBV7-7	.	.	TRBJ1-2	TGTGCCAGCAGCCCTAGAGCCCCAAGCCGAGTCAGGGCGGTCTATGGCTACACCTTC	CASSPRAPSRVRAVYGYTF